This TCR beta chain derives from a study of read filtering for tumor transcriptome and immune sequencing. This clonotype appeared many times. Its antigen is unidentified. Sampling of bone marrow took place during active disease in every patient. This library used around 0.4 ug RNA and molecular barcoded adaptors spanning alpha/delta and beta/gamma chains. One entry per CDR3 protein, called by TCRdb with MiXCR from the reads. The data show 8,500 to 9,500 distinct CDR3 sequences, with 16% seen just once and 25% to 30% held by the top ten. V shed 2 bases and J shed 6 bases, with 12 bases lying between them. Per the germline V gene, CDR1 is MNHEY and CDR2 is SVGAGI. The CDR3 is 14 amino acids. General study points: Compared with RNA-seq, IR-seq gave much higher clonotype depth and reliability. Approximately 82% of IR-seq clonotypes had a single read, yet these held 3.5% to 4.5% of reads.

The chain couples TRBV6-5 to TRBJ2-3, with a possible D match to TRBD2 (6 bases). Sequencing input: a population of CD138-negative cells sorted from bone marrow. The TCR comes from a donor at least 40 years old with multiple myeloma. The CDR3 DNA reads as TGTGCCAGCAGTTACAGGGACCGGGGGGATACGCAGTATTTT. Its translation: CASSYRDRGDTQYF.